These T cell receptor beta chains were read from a single sample in a study of T cell changes during pregnancy in multiple sclerosis. Profiling relied on immunoSEQ multiplex PCR, and the TCRdb table lists in-frame clones only, not all of them. This sample has about 53,000 clones; almost 90% occur once, and the top ten carry over 4%. The specimen comprised peripheral blood, sampled after pregnancy. These TCRs come from a female donor in good health, enrolled as a control in a pregnancy study. Both conserved end residues are part of each CDR3. Size values are once, few and many counts, or a class for expanded clones, and some rows have none.

j_call v_call clone_size cdr3_aa
TRBJ1-1 TRBV7-9 - CASSLQGQTRNTEAFF
TRBJ1-2 TRBV5-1 - CASSLDGSNYGYTF
TRBJ2-5 TRBV10-3 - CAISESRGLAGGQETQYF
TRBJ1-2 TRBV28 few CASSPRDLVSKGYTF
TRBJ2-1 TRBV7-9 once CASSLAGTGGYNEQFF
TRBJ2-5 TRBV6-1 - CASSSGLHIVETQYF
TRBJ2-1 TRBV6-1 - CASSESQGRYNEQFF
TRBJ2-1 TRBV29-1 - CSVHEGEQFF
TRBJ2-1 TRBV19 - CASSTDIGSYNEQFF
TRBJ2-5 TRBV2 once CASTREHGTVKETQYF
TRBJ2-2 TRBV5-5 - CASRRVDGVPGELFF
TRBJ2-2 TRBV9 - CASSVRTSSGELFF
TRBJ1-5 TRBV28 - CASSRMRGQGRGQPQHF
TRBJ2-3 TRBV30 - CAWTASGSTDTQYF
TRBJ2-3 TRBV11-3 - CASSFPGGTQYF